A selection of T cell receptor beta chains follows, all from one sample in a study of response to subunit inactivated influenza vaccine. Using its own MiXCR run on the RT-PCR reads, TCRdb lists one record per CDR3 protein. The sample has about 830,000 distinct CDR3 sequences, about 18% seen once. The sequencing here drew on PBMCs from blood, taken 5 days after vaccination. Receptor source: a man aged 50 or older who received an inactivated influenza vaccine. Both conserved end residues are part of each CDR3. The order of the fields is D gene, clone size, J gene, V gene, CDR3 DNA, CDR3 protein. The D gene is left open where the match is weak. Size is omitted from some rows. Given values are once, few, many or a class for expanded clones.

>-|many|TRBJ2-1|TRBV20-1
TGCAGTGCTAGGGCTAGAGGGAGCAATGAGCAGTTCTTC
CSARARGSNEQFF
>-|-|TRBJ1-5|TRBV6-2/TRBV6-3
TGTGCCAGCAGTCCAGGGAACCCCAATCAGCCCCAGCATTTT
CASSPGNPNQPQHF
>-|-|TRBJ2-2|TRBV4-3
TGCGCCAGCAGCCAAATCACGAACACCGGGGAGCTGTTTTTT
CASSQITNTGELFF
>-|-|TRBJ1-6|TRBV12-3/TRBV12-4
TGTGCCAGCATGTCACCGACTTCACCCCTCCACTTT
CASMSPTSPLHF
>-|few|TRBJ2-2|TRBV10-3
TGTGCCACGAGATACGAAGTCGGGGAGCTGTTTTTT
CATRYEVGELFF
>TRBD2|-|TRBJ2-7|TRBV5-1
TGCGCCAGCCGCTTCGGGACTAGTTCCTACGAGCAGTACTTC
CASRFGTSSYEQYF
>-|few|TRBJ2-1|TRBV5-1
TGCGCCAGCAGCTCCCGGTCCCTTTACAATGAGCAGTTCTTC
CASSSRSLYNEQFF
>-|few|TRBJ2-1|TRBV15
TGTGCCACCAGCAGAGAGACAGGGTGGGACTGGCAGAGTGAGCAGTTCTTC
CATSRETGWDWQSEQFF
>-|few|TRBJ1-5|TRBV6-2/TRBV6-3
TGTGCCAGCAGTTATGCAGCGTCTTCCCATAGCAATCAGCCCCAGCATTTT
CASSYAASSHSNQPQHF
>TRBD2|few|TRBJ2-1|TRBV29-1
TGCAGCGACGGGACTAGCGGGAGCGATGAGCAGTTCTTC
CSDGTSGSDEQFF
>-|few|TRBJ1-1|TRBV18
TGTGCCAGCTCACCACGCCTCGCTGAAGCTTTCTTT
CASSPRLAEAFF
>TRBD2|few|TRBJ2-7|TRBV6-1
TGTGCCAGCAGAGCGGGGAGGACGGGCTACGAGCAGTACTTC
CASRAGRTGYEQYF
>-|-|TRBJ2-5|TRBV24-1
TGTGCCACCTCAGACGGAGAGACCCAGTACTTC
CATSDGETQYF
>-|few|TRBJ2-7|TRBV6-2/TRBV6-3
TGTGCCAGCCACAGCTTCGGATCCTACGAGCAGTACTTC
CASHSFGSYEQYF
>-|-|TRBJ2-3|TRBV20-1
TGCAGTGTCCTTCACGCAGATACGCAGTATTTT
CSVLHADTQYF
>-|-|TRBJ2-1|TRBV7-2
TGTGCCAGCAGCCGCCGTTGGGACAATGAGCAGTTCTTC
CASSRRWDNEQFF